This is a list of T cell receptor beta chains from one sample in a study of vaccination effects on CD4 cells after COVID-19. These receptors' targets are unknown. The table came from immunoSEQ multiplex PCR; TCRdb's copy has only in-frame clones and leaves some out. Seen here are about 27,000 clones, 55% to 75% observed once, and the top ten hold more than 9%. The sample in question was CD4+ T cells from PBMCs cultured with SARS-CoV-2 spike peptides, obtained before COVID-19 vaccination. Receptors originate from a human donor who received a COVID-19 vaccine. The conserved cysteine and the conserved F or W are not part of the CDR3 here.

V: TRBV7-2
CDR3: ASSVHYEQY

V: TRBV19
CDR3: ASTSTGSSGNTIY

V: TRBV6-5
CDR3: ASRDLSRPYGYT

V: TRBV19
CDR3: ATSPRRQVVYEQY

V: TRBV21-1
CDR3: ASSKAGGYNEQF

V: TRBV6-5
CDR3: ASSFPEGDTQY

V: TRBV18
CDR3: ASSPPYSGNTIY

V: TRBV5-6
CDR3: ASSFGLANYEQY

V: TRBV9
CDR3: ASSPTSQGSRSSYEQY

V: TRBV11-2
CDR3: ASDNVRGSSTDTQY

V: TRBV9
CDR3: ASSSGGGTAPKAF

V: TRBV7-2
CDR3: ASSLEGGSQPQH

V: TRBV12-3/TRBV12-4
CDR3: ASSLSSRNEQF

V: TRBV5-1
CDR3: ASSLAGWNQSGNTIY

V: TRBV30
CDR3: AWRTTGTDTQY

V: TRBV6-5
CDR3: ASSSTFSGRTGELF

V: TRBV11-1
CDR3: ASTLTGTGHNEQF

V: TRBV10-3
CDR3: AISETGTATNTEAF

V: TRBV19
CDR3: ASSIQDGTMNTEAF

V: TRBV19
CDR3: ATGLGYEQY

V: TRBV10-2
CDR3: ASSDSFTQY

V: TRBV27
CDR3: ASRSGQGRNQPQH

V: TRBV5-1
CDR3: ASSLMGQGSDTQY

V: TRBV6-4
CDR3: ASSDEGDYGYT

V: TRBV6-6
CDR3: ASSYKQSSVGNTIY

V: TRBV7-9
CDR3: ASSRDRGGYT

V: TRBV2
CDR3: ASSVVGGPEKLF

V: TRBV10-3
CDR3: AISEGDSREQF

V: TRBV6-2/TRBV6-3
CDR3: ASRLRELSY

V: TRBV10-1
CDR3: ASSESVSGAVVLN

V: TRBV20-1
CDR3: SASIRTGGNQPQH

V: TRBV6-5
CDR3: ASGTLQETQY

V: TRBV4-1
CDR3: ASSLTGNEKLF

V: TRBV2
CDR3: ASKSGWNEQF

V: TRBV6-1
CDR3: ASSEVSGTGETQY

V: TRBV6-5
CDR3: ASNLGRISNQPQH

V: TRBV5-6
CDR3: ASSLRGLREKLF

V: TRBV5-1
CDR3: ASSLFTSGSFTGELF

V: TRBV7-6
CDR3: ASSLQKEWRGVNEQF

V: TRBV13
CDR3: ASSLRGGRGSSYEQY

V: TRBV6-5
CDR3: ATGQGAGGANVLT

V: TRBV2
CDR3: ASRGQVNRAF

V: TRBV11-2
CDR3: ASSFRDTEAF

V: TRBV5-6
CDR3: ASSYRTKQY

V: TRBV4-2
CDR3: ASSQGGTGVSREKLF

V: TRBV3-1/TRBV3-2
CDR3: ASSQGASGHRSYEQY

V: TRBV29-1
CDR3: SVAGQVEAF

V: TRBV19
CDR3: ASGEGSVAGEQQF

V: TRBV6-6
CDR3: ASSTQGRHGYT

V: TRBV19
CDR3: ASNPGRYTEAF

V: TRBV19
CDR3: ASSISVNNNQPQH

V: TRBV4-2
CDR3: ASSQEYRPGYT